These 20 T cell receptor beta chains came from one sample sequenced in a study of T-cell memory formation after mild COVID-19. A single record per CDR3 protein comes from TCRdb applying MiXCR to the 5' RACE reads. This sample has 360,000 or so distinct CDR3 sequences, with 25% to 30% found just once. Source material: PBMCs or a T cell subset sorted from them (not recorded which). The source is an adult woman who had mild COVID-19 (a few samples of this study predate the infection). Cell type and time point are not known.

This clonotype was counted only a few times. The V gene is TRBV10-3, the J gene TRBJ2-7; 8 positions match TRBD2. CDR1 and CDR2 (germline): ENHRY, SYGVKD. This CDR3 spans 16 amino acids. Trimming cost V 4 bases and J 0 bases; bases outside gene matches: 8. The CDR3 DNA reads TGTGCCATCAGTGCTAACACCGGGGGGGACTCCTACGAGCAGTACTTC. Protein product: CAISANTGGDSYEQYF.

The V gene is TRBV6-4, the J gene TRBJ2-3; D might be TRBD1 (5 bases). Germline V gives CDR1 MRHNA, CDR2 SNTAGT. The ends were cut back, 2 bases at V and 2 bases at J, with 11 bases in the middle. This CDR3 contains 15 residues. CDR3 in DNA: TGTGCCAGCAGTGACGGGGCAGCTTACACAGATACGCAGTATTTT. This encodes CASSDGAAYTDTQYF.

This clonotype was seen many times. The rearrangement links TRBV5-1 to TRBJ2-2; 7 nucleotides line up with TRBD2. J was trimmed by 6 bases and V by 5 bases; bases with no gene match: 4. The germline gives CDR1 SGHRS, CDR2 YFSETQ. The length of the CDR3 is 13 residues. The CDR3 protein is CASRPRGAGELFF. The DNA of the CDR3 is TGCGCCAGCAGACCACGGGGGGCCGGGGAGCTGTTTTTT.

This clonotype was detected a few times. This chain uses TRBV24-1 with TRBJ2-3; no clear D. Germline assignment: CDR1 KGHDR and CDR2 SFDVKD. V lost 0 bases, J lost 4 bases, and 7 bases lay in between. CDR3 size: 14 residues. The CDR3 sequence is CATSDLQPADTQYF. The CDR3 coding sequence is TGTGCCACCAGTGATTTGCAACCGGCAGATACGCAGTATTTT.

The chain recombines TRBV19 with TRBJ1-1; 8 bases match TRBD1. CDR3 length: 15 amino acids. Germline CDR1 and CDR2: LNHDA and SQIVND (reference sequence). V lost 5 bases to trimming and J lost 2 bases; unmatched junction nucleotides: 7. The CDR3, as DNA: TGTGCCAGTAGTGCCGGACAGGGTACAAACACTGAAGCTTTCTTT. The encoded protein is CASSAGQGTNTEAFF. The full variable domain, rest sourced from reference TRBV19 and TRBJ1-1, is DGGITQSPKYLFRKEGQNVTLSCEQNLNHDAMYWYRQDPGQGLRLIYYSQIVNDFQKGDIAEGYSVSREKKESFPLTVTSAQKNPTAFYLCASSAGQGTNTEAFFGQGTRLTVV.

The gene calls are TRBV7-9 and TRBJ2-5; TRBD2 aligns across 10 bases. CDR1 is SEHNR and CDR2 is FQNEAQ in the germline V gene (reference sequence). The V segment lost 7 bases and the J segment 5 bases; nucleotides outside the gene matches: 13. The CDR3 runs to 16 residues. The CDR3: CASTRLEREGRETQYF. The CDR3 DNA is TGTGCCAGCACTCGGTTGGAGCGGGAGGGCCGGGAGACCCAGTACTTC.

The chain joins TRBV20-1 to TRBJ2-1, with D hard to call. CDR1 DFQATT and CDR2 SNEGSKA come from the germline V gene (reference sequence). CDR3 length: 14 amino acids. Trimming stripped 5 bases from V and 8 bases from J, with 19 bases between. The CDR3 protein is CSAFGFGLGDEQFF. In nucleotides, the CDR3 is TGCAGTGCTTTTGGGTTCGGTCTTGGGGATGAGCAGTTCTTC.

The chain recombines TRBV11-2 with TRBJ2-5; D might be TRBD2 (6 bases). Germline values: CDR1 SGHAT, CDR2 FQNNGV. CDR3 length equals 15 residues. V was clipped by 5 bases and J by 5 bases, with 18 bases between them. The CDR3 DNA reads as TGTGCCAGCAGCCCAGCTCGCGGGAACGGTGAGACCCAGTACTTC. Protein sequence: CASSPARGNGETQYF.

This clonotype came up many times. The chain has TRBV6-5 and TRBJ2-1; possible D gene TRBD2, 6 bases. CDR3 length equals 16 residues. V shed 4 bases and J shed 4 bases, with 17 bases lying between them. Germline CDR1 reads MNHEY; CDR2 reads SVGAGI. In DNA, the CDR3 is TGTGCCAGCAGTTCCCTGGGAGGAGGCTTTTACAATGAGCAGTTCTTC. It codes for CASSSLGGGFYNEQFF.

This clonotype was seen more than once but under ten times. This rearrangement joins TRBV6-6 to TRBJ2-7, with D maybe TRBD2 (5 bases). This CDR3 region has 13 residues. The V end was cut by 5 bases, the J end by 1 base, with 9 bases between. Germline V gives CDR1 MNHNY, CDR2 SVGAGI (reference sequence). The CDR3 loop reads CASSRDYSYEQYF. CDR3 DNA: TGTGCCAGCAGTCGTGACTATTCCTACGAGCAGTACTTC.

The chain recombines TRBV5-1 with TRBJ2-3; 11 positions agree with TRBD2. Germline values: CDR1 SGHRS, CDR2 YFSETQ. The V and J ends lost 5 bases and 5 bases, in that order; junction bases with no gene match: 7. This CDR3 has 15 residues. The CDR3 spells CASRLAGGPVDTQYF. The CDR3 nucleotides are TGCGCCAGCAGATTAGCGGGGGGGCCTGTAGATACGCAGTATTTT.

This clonotype has only a few counts. CDR3 sequence (DNA): TGTGCCAGCAGCTTAGTTGGGGGCTACAATGAGCAGTTCTTC. Amino acid sequence: CASSLVGGYNEQFF. This chain connects TRBV7-4 to TRBJ2-1; D may be TRBD1 or TRBD2 (5 bases each). The CDR3 sequence is 14 residues long. In germline, CDR1 is SGHVT, CDR2 SQSDAQ. Between the trimmed V and J ends, which lost 1 base and 3 bases, there was a span of 7 bases.

This chain connects TRBV15 to TRBJ2-3; the match to TRBD2 covers 8 bases. Germline-derived CDR1 and CDR2 are LNHNV and YYDKDF (reference sequence). The CDR3 is 16 amino acids. V shed 5 bases, J shed 0 bases, and the junction held 7 bases outside the gene matches. The CDR3 is CATSLRASGSTDTQYF. CDR3 DNA: TGTGCCACCAGCCTGCGGGCTAGCGGGAGCACAGATACGCAGTATTTT.

This clonotype was counted only a few times. This CDR3 is missing its conserved last phenylalanine or tryptophan, likely due to a read error. Because the CDR3's place on the DNA is in doubt, the DNA is left out and the CDR3 is given as listed by TCRdb. The chain combines TRBV19 with TRBJ2-5; the table's D call, TRBD1, has no DNA check behind it. The CDR3 numbers 12 amino acids, ends counted. Germline CDR1 and CDR2: LNHDA and SQIVND (reference sequence). The CDR3: CASSTTWGTRIV.

The chain joins TRBV27 to TRBJ2-7, with 10 bases identical to TRBD2. This CDR3 is built from 12 residues. V lost 8 bases to trimming and J lost 7 bases; unmatched junction nucleotides: 5. Germline V gene sequence: CDR1 MNHEY, CDR2 SMNVEV (reference sequence). In DNA form, the CDR3 reads TGTGCCAGCCAGCGGGAGGGAGGGGAGCAGTACTTC. Protein product: CASQREGGEQYF.

For the CDR3, the DNA is TGCGCCAGCAGCGGTACAGGGGGCGCGTACAATGAGCAGTTCTTC. Translation: CASSGTGGAYNEQFF. The J gene is TRBJ2-1, the V gene TRBV5-1, with 9 bases lining up with TRBD1. CDR3 length equals 15 residues. Germline V gene lookup returns CDR1 SGHRS and CDR2 YFSETQ. V dropped 4 bases and J dropped 4; count of bases not matched to a gene: 6. The complete variable domain, with remaining parts taken from reference TRBV5-1 and TRBJ2-1, reads KAGVTQTPRYLIKTRGQQVTLSCSPISGHRSVSWYQQTPGQGLQFLFEYFSETQRNKGNFPGRFSGRQFSNSRSEMNVSTLELGDSALYLCASSGTGGAYNEQFFGPGTRLTVL.

J is TRBJ2-1 and V is TRBV5-1; 10 bases are shared with TRBD2. This CDR3 region has 15 residues. Per the germline V gene, CDR1 is SGHRS and CDR2 is YFSETQ. V gave up 2 bases and J gave up 5 bases; unmatched junction bases: 4. For the CDR3, the DNA is TGCGCCAGCAGCTTCAGGACTAGCGGAGACAATGAGCAGTTCTTC. This gives the protein CASSFRTSGDNEQFF.

The rearrangement joins TRBV12-3 or TRBV12-4 to TRBJ2-5; a weak D match, TRBD2 (6 bases). Trimming removed 3 bases from V and 4 bases from J, with 15 bases in between. The CDR3 has 15 amino acids. The CDR3 DNA sequence: TGTGCCAGCAGTTTGGAGGGTCGAGGGAGAGAGACCCAGTACTTC. Its protein product is CASSLEGRGRETQYF.

This chain links TRBV25-1 with TRBJ2-3; no clear D gene. Germline-derived CDR1 and CDR2 are MGHDK and SYGVNS. V shed 1 base and J shed 4 bases, with 3 bases lying between them. The CDR3 is 12 amino acids. The CDR3 sequence is CASSEFPDTQYF. In nucleotides, the CDR3 is TGTGCCAGCAGTGAATTCCCAGATACGCAGTATTTT.

This clonotype turned up a few times. The chain combines TRBV12-3 or TRBV12-4 with TRBJ2-7, with a weak D call TRBD1 (5 bases). Deletions cut 4 bases from V and 5 bases from J, with 18 bases between. CDR3 length equals 15 residues. The CDR3 nucleotides read TGTGCCAGCAGTTCCCCCTCAGGGCCCTCGGACGAGCAGTACTTC. The encoded protein is CASSSPSGPSDEQYF.